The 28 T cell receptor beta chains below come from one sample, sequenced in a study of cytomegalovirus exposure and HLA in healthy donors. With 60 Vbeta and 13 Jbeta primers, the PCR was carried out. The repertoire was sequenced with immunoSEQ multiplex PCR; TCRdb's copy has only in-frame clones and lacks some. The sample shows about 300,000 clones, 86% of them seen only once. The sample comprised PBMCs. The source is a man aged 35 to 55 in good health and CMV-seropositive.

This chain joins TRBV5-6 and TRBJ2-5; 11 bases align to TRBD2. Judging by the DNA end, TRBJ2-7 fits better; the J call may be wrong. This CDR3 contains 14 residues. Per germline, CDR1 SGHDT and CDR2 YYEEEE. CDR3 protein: CASSWTSGYYEQYF. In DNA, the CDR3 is TGTGCCAGCAGCTGGACTAGCGGGTACTACGAGCAGTACTTC.

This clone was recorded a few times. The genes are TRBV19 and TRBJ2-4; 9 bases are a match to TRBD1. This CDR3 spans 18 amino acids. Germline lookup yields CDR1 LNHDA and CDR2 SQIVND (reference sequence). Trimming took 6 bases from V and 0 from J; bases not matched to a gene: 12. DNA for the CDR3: TGTGCCAGTAGCAAGGGACAGGGAACGGGAATAGCCAAAAACATTCAGTACTTC. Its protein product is CASSKGQGTGIAKNIQYF.

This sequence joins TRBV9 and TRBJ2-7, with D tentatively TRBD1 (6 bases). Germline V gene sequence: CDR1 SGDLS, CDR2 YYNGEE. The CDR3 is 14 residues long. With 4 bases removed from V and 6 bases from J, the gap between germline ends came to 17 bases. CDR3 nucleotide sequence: TGTGCCAGCAGCCCACCGGACAGTTTCCTCGAGCAGTACTTC. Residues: CASSPPDSFLEQYF.

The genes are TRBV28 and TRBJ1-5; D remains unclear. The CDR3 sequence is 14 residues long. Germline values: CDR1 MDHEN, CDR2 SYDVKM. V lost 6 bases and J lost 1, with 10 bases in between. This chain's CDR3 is CASRLARSNQPQHF. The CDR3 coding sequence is TGTGCCAGCAGATTGGCTAGAAGCAATCAGCCCCAGCATTTT.

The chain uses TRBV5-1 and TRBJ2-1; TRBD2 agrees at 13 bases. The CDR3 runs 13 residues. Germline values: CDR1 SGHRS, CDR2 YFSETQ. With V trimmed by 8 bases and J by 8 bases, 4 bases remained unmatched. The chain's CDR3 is CASGGLAGDEQFF. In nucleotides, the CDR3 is TGCGCCAGTGGAGGACTAGCGGGAGATGAGCAGTTCTTC.

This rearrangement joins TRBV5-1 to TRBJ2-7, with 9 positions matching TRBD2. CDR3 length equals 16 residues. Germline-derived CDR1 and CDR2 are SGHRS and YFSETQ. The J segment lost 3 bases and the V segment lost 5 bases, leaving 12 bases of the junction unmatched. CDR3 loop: CASSAISGSSVYEQYF. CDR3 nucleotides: TGCGCCAGCAGTGCGATTAGCGGGAGTAGTGTCTACGAGCAGTACTTC.

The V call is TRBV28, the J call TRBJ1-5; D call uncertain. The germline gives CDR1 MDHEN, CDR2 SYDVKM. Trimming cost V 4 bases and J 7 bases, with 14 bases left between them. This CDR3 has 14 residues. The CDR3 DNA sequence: TGTGCCAGCAGTTCTCCGGGGAAGATACAGCCCCAGCATTTT. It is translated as CASSSPGKIQPQHF.

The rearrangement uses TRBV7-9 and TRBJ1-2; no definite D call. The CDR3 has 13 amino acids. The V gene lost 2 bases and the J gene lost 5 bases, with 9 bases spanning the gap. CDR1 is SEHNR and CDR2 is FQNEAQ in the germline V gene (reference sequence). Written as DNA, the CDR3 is TGTGCCAGCAGCTTATCCCTCTCTTATGGCTACACCTTC. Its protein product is CASSLSLSYGYTF. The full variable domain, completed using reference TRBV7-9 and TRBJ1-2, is DTGVSQNPRHKITKRGQNVTFRCDPISEHNRLYWYRQTLGQGPEFLTYFQNEAQLEKSRLLSDRFSAERPKGSFSTLEIQRTEQGDSAMYLCASSLSLSYGYTFGSGTRLTVV.

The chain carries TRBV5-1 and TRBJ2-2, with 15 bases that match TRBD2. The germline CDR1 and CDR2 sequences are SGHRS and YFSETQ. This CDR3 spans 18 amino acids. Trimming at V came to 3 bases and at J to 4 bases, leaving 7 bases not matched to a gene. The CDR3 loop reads CASSSGLAGGYSTGELFF. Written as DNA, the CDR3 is TGCGCCAGCAGCTCAGGACTAGCGGGAGGGTATTCCACCGGGGAGCTGTTTTTT.

The CDR3, as DNA: TGTGCCAGCAGGACAGTTCCCTCCTACGAGCAGTACTTC. Translation: CASRTVPSYEQYF. The J gene is TRBJ2-7, the V gene TRBV28, with TRBD1 as a possible D gene (5 bases). Trimming shortened V by 6 bases and J by 0 bases, and 9 bases separated the two germline ends. Germline lookup yields CDR1 MDHEN and CDR2 SYDVKM. This CDR3 is 13 amino acids long.

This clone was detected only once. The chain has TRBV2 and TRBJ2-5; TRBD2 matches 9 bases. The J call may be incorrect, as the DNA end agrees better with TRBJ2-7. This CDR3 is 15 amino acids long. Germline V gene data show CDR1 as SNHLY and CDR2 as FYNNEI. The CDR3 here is CASRERLAATYEQYF. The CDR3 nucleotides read TGTGCCAGCAGGGAAAGACTAGCGGCAACCTACGAGCAGTACTTC.

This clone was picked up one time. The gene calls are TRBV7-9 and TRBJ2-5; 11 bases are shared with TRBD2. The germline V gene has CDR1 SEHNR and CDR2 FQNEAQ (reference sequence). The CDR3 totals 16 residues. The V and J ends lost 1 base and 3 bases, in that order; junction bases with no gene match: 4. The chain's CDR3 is CASSLVALAGEETQYF. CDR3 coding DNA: TGTGCCAGCAGCTTAGTTGCACTAGCGGGAGAAGAGACCCAGTACTTC.

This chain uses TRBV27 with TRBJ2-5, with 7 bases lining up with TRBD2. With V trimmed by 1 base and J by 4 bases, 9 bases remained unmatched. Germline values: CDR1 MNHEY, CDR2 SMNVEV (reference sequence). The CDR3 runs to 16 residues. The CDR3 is CASSLYSGGRGETQYF. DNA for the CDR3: TGTGCCAGCAGTTTATATTCGGGAGGCCGGGGAGAGACCCAGTACTTC.

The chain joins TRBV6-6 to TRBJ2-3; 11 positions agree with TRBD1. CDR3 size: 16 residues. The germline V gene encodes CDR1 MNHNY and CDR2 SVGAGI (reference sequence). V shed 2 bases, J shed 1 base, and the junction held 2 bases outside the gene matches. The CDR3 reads CASSYLGQGGTDTQYF. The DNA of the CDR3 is TGTGCCAGCAGTTACCTGGGACAGGGGGGCACAGATACGCAGTATTTT.

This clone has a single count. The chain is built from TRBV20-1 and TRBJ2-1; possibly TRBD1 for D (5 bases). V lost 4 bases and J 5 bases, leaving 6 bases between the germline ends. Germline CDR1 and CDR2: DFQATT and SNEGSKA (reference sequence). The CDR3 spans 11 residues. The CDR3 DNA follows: TGCAGTGCTATCAGGGACAATGAGCAGTTCTTC. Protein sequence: CSAIRDNEQFF.

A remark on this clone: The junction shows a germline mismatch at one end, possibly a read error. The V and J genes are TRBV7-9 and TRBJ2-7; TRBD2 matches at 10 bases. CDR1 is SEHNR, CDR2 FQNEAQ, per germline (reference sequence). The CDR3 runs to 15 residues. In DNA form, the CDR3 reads TGTTCCAGCAGCTTAGATCTAGCGGGAGTCTCCGAGCAGTACTTC. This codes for CSSSLDLAGVSEQYF.

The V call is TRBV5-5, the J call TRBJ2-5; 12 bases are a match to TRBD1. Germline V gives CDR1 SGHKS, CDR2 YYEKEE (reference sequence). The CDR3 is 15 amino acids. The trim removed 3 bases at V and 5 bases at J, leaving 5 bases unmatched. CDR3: CASSSGTGGRETQYF. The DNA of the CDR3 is TGTGCCAGCAGCTCGGGGACAGGGGGCCGGGAGACCCAGTACTTC.

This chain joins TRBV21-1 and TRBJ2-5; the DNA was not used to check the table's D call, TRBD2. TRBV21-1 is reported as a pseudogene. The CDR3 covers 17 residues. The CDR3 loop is CASSTGGSSGKRETQYF. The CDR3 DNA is TGTGCCAGCAGCACCGGGGGGAGTAGCGGGAAGAGGGAGACCCAGTACTTC.

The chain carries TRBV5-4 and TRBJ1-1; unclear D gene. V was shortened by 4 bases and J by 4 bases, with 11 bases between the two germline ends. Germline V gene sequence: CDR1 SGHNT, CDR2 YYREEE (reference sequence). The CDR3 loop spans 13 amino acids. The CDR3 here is CASSATVTTEAFF. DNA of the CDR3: TGTGCCAGCAGCGCTACAGTGACCACTGAAGCTTTCTTT.

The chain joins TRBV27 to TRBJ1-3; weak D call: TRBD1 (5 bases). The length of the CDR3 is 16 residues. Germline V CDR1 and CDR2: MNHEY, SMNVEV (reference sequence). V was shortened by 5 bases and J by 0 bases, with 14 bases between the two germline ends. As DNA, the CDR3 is TGTGCCAGCAGTAACGGGGGAGACCTCTCTGGAAACACCATATATTTT. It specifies CASSNGGDLSGNTIYF.

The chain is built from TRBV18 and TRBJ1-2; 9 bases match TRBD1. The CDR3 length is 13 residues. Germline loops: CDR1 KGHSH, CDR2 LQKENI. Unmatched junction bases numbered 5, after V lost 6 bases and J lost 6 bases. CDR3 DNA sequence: TGTGCCAGCTCTCCTAGACAGGGGGATGGCTACACCTTC. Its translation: CASSPRQGDGYTF.

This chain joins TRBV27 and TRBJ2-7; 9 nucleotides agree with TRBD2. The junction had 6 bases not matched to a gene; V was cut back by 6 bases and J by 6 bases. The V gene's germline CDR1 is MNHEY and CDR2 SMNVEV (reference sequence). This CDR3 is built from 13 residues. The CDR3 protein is CASRNSGSVEQYF. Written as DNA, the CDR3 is TGTGCCAGCAGAAATAGCGGGAGTGTCGAGCAGTACTTC.

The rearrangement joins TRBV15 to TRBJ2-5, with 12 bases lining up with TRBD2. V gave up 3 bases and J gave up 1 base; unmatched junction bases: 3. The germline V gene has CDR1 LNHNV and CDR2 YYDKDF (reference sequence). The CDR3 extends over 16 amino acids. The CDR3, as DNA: TGTGCCACCAGCAGGACTAGCGGGGGAATCCAAGAGACCCAGTACTTC. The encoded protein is CATSRTSGGIQETQYF.

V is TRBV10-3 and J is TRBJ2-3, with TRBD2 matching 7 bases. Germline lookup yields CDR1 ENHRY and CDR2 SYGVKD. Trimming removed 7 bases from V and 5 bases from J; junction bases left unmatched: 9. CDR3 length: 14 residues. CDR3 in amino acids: CAITVTSAQDTQYF. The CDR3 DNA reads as TGTGCCATCACCGTTACTAGCGCCCAAGATACGCAGTATTTT.

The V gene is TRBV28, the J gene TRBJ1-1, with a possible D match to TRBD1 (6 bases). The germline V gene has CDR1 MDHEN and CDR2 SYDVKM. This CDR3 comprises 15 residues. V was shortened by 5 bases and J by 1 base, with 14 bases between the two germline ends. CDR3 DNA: TGTGCCAGCAGTATAATTGGACAGACGAACACTGAAGCTTTCTTT. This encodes CASSIIGQTNTEAFF.

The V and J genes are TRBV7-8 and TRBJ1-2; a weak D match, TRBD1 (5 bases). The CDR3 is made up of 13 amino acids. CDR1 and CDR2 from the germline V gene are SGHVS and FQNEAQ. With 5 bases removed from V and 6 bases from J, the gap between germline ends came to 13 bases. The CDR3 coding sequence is TGTGCCAGCAGCGGGCAGGCGGGGGATGGCTACACCTTC. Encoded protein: CASSGQAGDGYTF.

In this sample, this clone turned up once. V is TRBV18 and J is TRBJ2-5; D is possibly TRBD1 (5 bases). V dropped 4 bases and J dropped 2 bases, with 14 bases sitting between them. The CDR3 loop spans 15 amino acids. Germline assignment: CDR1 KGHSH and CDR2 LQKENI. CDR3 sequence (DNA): TGTGCCAGCTCACGCAGCCAGGGCGGACAAGAGACCCAGTACTTC. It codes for CASSRSQGGQETQYF.

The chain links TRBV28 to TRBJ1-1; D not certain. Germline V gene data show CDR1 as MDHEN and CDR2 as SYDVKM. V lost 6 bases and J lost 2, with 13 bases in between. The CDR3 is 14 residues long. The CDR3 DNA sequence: TGTGCCAGCAGACCGAGGCCACGAAACACTGAAGCTTTCTTT. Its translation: CASRPRPRNTEAFF. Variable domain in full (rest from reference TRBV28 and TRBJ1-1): DVKVTQSSRYLVKRTGEKVFLECVQDMDHENMFWYRQDPGLGLRLIYFSYDVKMKEKGDIPEGYSVSREKKERFSLILESASTNQTSMYLCASRPRPRNTEAFFGQGTRLTVV.